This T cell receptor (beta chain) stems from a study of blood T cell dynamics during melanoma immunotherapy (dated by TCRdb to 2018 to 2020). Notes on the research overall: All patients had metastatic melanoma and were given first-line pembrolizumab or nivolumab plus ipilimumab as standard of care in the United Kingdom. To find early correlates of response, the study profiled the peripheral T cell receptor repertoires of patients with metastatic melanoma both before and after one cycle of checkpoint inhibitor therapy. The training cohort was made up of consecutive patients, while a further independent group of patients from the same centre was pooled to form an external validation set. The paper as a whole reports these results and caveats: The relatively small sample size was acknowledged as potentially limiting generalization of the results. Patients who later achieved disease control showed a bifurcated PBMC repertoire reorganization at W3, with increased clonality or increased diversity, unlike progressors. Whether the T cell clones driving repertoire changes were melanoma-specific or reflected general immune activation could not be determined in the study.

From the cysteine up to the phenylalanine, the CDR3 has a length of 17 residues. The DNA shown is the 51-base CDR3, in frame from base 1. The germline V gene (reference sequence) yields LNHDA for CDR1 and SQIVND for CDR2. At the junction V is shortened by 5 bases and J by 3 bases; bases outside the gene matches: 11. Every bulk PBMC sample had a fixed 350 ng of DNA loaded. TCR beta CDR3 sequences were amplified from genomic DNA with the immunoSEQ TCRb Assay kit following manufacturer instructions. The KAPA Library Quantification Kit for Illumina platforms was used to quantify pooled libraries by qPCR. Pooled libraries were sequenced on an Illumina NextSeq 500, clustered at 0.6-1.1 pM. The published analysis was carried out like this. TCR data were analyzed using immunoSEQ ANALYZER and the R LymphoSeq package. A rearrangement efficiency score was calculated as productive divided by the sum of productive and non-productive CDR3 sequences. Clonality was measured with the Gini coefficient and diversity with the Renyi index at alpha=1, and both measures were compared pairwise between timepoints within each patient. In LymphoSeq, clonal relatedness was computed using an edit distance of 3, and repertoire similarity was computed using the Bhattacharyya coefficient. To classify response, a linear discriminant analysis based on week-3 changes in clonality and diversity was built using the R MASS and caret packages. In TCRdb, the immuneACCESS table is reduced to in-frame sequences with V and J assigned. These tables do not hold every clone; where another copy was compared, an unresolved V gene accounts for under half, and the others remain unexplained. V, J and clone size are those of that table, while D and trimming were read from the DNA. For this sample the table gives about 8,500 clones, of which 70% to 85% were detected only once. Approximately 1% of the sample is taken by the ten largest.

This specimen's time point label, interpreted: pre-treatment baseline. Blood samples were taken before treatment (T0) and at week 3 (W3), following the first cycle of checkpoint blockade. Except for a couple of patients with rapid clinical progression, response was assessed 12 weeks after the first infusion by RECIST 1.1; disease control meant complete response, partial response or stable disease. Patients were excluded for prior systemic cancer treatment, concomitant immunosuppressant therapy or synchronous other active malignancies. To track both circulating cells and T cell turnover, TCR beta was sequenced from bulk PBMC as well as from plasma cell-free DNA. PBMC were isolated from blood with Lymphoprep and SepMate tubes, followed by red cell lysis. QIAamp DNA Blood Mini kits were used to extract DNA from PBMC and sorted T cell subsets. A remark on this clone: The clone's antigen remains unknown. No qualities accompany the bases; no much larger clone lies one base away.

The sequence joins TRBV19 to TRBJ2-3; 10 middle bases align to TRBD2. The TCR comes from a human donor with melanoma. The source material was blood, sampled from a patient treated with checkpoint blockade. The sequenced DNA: TGTGCCAGTAGTTCCCGCGGAGCGGGAGGGCCTACAGATACGCAGTATTTT. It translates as CASSSRGAGGPTDTQYF.